The rows below give T cell receptor beta chains drawn from one sample of a study of shared clonotypes between healthy human individuals. TCRdb's table, derived via immunoSEQ multiplex PCR, lists solely in-frame clones and lacks some. The table shows a few million clones, with approximately 92% occurring only once. The specimen was naive CD8+ T cells from PBMCs. The receptors derive from a man between 18 and 35 years old in good health. Some clones in this sample may be carry-over from other donors' samples. CDR3s include the opening cysteine and the closing phenylalanine or tryptophan. The order of the fields is clone size, D gene, V gene, J gene, CDR3 protein, CDR3 DNA. D genes are given only for firm matches. Size tells how often a clone was seen (once, few, many) or the class of an expanded clone, and some rows leave it out.

clone_size: few
d_call: NA
v_call: TRBV7-9
j_call: TRBJ1-2
cdr3_aa: CASSLKTTLYGYTF
cdr3_nt: TGTGCCAGCAGCCTCAAGACAACTCTCTATGGCTACACCTTC

clone_size: NA
d_call: NA
v_call: TRBV19
j_call: TRBJ2-3
cdr3_aa: CASSRTRDTQYF
cdr3_nt: TGTGCCAGTAGTAGGACCCGAGATACGCAGTATTTT

clone_size: once
d_call: TRBD2
v_call: TRBV9
j_call: TRBJ2-2
cdr3_aa: CASSPRGGYGTGELFF
cdr3_nt: TGTGCCAGCAGCCCCCGGGGGGGATATGGGACCGGGGAGCTGTTTTTT

clone_size: NA
d_call: NA
v_call: TRBV9
j_call: TRBJ2-1
cdr3_aa: CASSELGYNEQFF
cdr3_nt: TGTGCCAGCAGCGAGCTGGGATACAATGAGCAGTTCTTC

clone_size: NA
d_call: TRBD1
v_call: TRBV29-1
j_call: TRBJ2-7
cdr3_aa: CSARFTGEPYEQYF
cdr3_nt: TGCAGCGCCCGGTTTACAGGGGAACCCTACGAGCAGTACTTC

clone_size: NA
d_call: TRBD2
v_call: TRBV9
j_call: TRBJ2-1
cdr3_aa: CASSVVGSGVYNEQFF
cdr3_nt: TGTGCCAGCAGCGTAGTAGGTAGCGGGGTTTACAATGAGCAGTTCTTC

clone_size: NA
d_call: TRBD1
v_call: TRBV28
j_call: TRBJ1-2
cdr3_aa: CASSSPGQGRDGYTF
cdr3_nt: TGTGCCAGCAGTTCACCAGGACAGGGTAGGGACGGCTACACCTTC

clone_size: NA
d_call: TRBD2
v_call: TRBV7-8
j_call: TRBJ2-1
cdr3_aa: CASSQLSGGTYNEQFF
cdr3_nt: TGTGCCAGCAGCCAACTCAGCGGGGGGACTTACAATGAGCAGTTCTTC

clone_size: NA
d_call: TRBD2
v_call: TRBV27
j_call: TRBJ2-7
cdr3_aa: CASSWATSGDYEQYF
cdr3_nt: TGTGCCAGCAGTTGGGCGACTAGCGGAGACTACGAGCAGTACTTC

clone_size: few
d_call: NA
v_call: TRBV5-6
j_call: TRBJ2-7
cdr3_aa: CASSLGSSYEQYF
cdr3_nt: TGTGCCAGCAGCTTGGGCAGCTCCTACGAGCAGTACTTC

clone_size: NA
d_call: NA
v_call: TRBV11-2
j_call: TRBJ2-1
cdr3_aa: CASSLVRDEQFF
cdr3_nt: TGTGCCAGCAGCTTAGTCAGGGATGAGCAGTTCTTC

clone_size: NA
d_call: TRBD1
v_call: TRBV15
j_call: TRBJ2-7
cdr3_aa: CATSRDKGTGNEQYF
cdr3_nt: TGTGCCACCAGCAGAGATAAGGGGACAGGGAACGAGCAGTACTTC

clone_size: NA
d_call: NA
v_call: TRBV25-1
j_call: TRBJ2-7
cdr3_aa: CASSKGVTLSYEQYF
cdr3_nt: TGTGCCAGCAGTAAAGGGGTCACCCTCTCCTACGAGCAGTACTTC

clone_size: NA
d_call: NA
v_call: TRBV14
j_call: TRBJ1-2
cdr3_aa: CASSQGGPHTF
cdr3_nt: TGTGCCAGCAGCCAAGGGGGCCCGCACACCTTC

clone_size: NA
d_call: NA
v_call: TRBV30
j_call: TRBJ1-2
cdr3_aa: CAWIRGWGPYGYTF
cdr3_nt: TGTGCCTGGATTCGGGGATGGGGGCCCTATGGCTACACCTTC

clone_size: once
d_call: NA
v_call: TRBV2
j_call: TRBJ2-7
cdr3_aa: CASTAAGLWEQYF
cdr3_nt: TGTGCCAGTACGGCGGCAGGCCTGTGGGAGCAGTACTTC

clone_size: once
d_call: TRBD2
v_call: TRBV7-9
j_call: TRBJ2-5
cdr3_aa: CASSETSGRERETQYF
cdr3_nt: TGTGCCAGCAGCGAAACTAGCGGGAGGGAAAGGGAGACCCAGTACTTC

clone_size: NA
d_call: TRBD2
v_call: TRBV5-4
j_call: TRBJ2-1
cdr3_aa: CASSLALAGASYNEQFF
cdr3_nt: TGTGCCAGCAGCTTGGCGCTAGCGGGTGCCTCCTACAATGAGCAGTTCTTC

clone_size: NA
d_call: NA
v_call: TRBV10-3
j_call: TRBJ2-1
cdr3_aa: CAISIDNEQFF
cdr3_nt: TGTGCCATCAGTATAGACAATGAGCAGTTCTTC

clone_size: NA
d_call: NA
v_call: TRBV5-6
j_call: TRBJ2-7
cdr3_aa: CASSPPLAWHEQYF
cdr3_nt: TGTGCCAGCAGCCCGCCGTTAGCATGGCACGAGCAGTACTTC

clone_size: NA
d_call: NA
v_call: TRBV19
j_call: TRBJ2-6
cdr3_aa: CASSLPGPRSGANVLTF
cdr3_nt: TGTGCCAGTAGTCTCCCGGGGCCTCGATCTGGGGCCAACGTCCTGACTTTC

clone_size: NA
d_call: NA
v_call: TRBV9
j_call: TRBJ1-3
cdr3_aa: CASSTTGRGNTIYF
cdr3_nt: TGTGCCAGCAGCACAACAGGGAGAGGAAACACCATATATTTT

clone_size: NA
d_call: TRBD2
v_call: TRBV19
j_call: TRBJ2-1
cdr3_aa: CASSPSGRGYNEQFF
cdr3_nt: TGTGCCAGTAGTCCGAGCGGGAGGGGCTACAATGAGCAGTTCTTC

clone_size: NA
d_call: NA
v_call: TRBV2
j_call: TRBJ2-2
cdr3_aa: CASSETWTATGELFF
cdr3_nt: TGTGCCAGCAGTGAAACTTGGACGGCAACCGGGGAGCTGTTTTTT

clone_size: NA
d_call: TRBD2
v_call: TRBV25-1
j_call: TRBJ2-2
cdr3_aa: CASSARAGLTGELFF
cdr3_nt: TGTGCCAGCAGTGCTCGAGCGGGGCTCACCGGGGAGCTGTTTTTT

clone_size: NA
d_call: TRBD2
v_call: TRBV5-1
j_call: TRBJ2-3
cdr3_aa: CASSVWLADSDTQYF
cdr3_nt: TGCGCCAGCAGCGTGTGGCTAGCGGATTCAGATACGCAGTATTTT

clone_size: NA
d_call: NA
v_call: TRBV9
j_call: TRBJ2-5
cdr3_aa: CASSGQGRGQETQYF
cdr3_nt: TGTGCCAGCAGCGGACAGGGGAGGGGCCAAGAGACCCAGTACTTC

clone_size: NA
d_call: NA
v_call: TRBV28
j_call: TRBJ1-2
cdr3_aa: CASSLLIEKAAYGYTF
cdr3_nt: TGTGCCAGCAGTTTATTAATCGAGAAGGCGGCTTATGGCTACACCTTC

clone_size: NA
d_call: NA
v_call: TRBV15
j_call: TRBJ1-1
cdr3_aa: CATSRGTARGLETFF
cdr3_nt: TGTGCCACCAGCAGAGGGACAGCCCGGGGGCTTGAGACTTTCTTT

clone_size: NA
d_call: NA
v_call: TRBV7-3
j_call: TRBJ1-1
cdr3_aa: CASSLGGVNTEAFF
cdr3_nt: TGTGCCAGCAGCTTAGGCGGCGTGAACACTGAAGCTTTCTTT

clone_size: NA
d_call: NA
v_call: TRBV28
j_call: TRBJ2-7
cdr3_aa: CASRGGAAQPYEQYF
cdr3_nt: TGTGCCAGCAGGGGAGGAGCGGCCCAACCCTACGAGCAGTACTTC

clone_size: NA
d_call: TRBD1
v_call: TRBV6-4
j_call: TRBJ2-3
cdr3_aa: CASRRPGQASTDTQYF
cdr3_nt: TGTGCCAGCAGAAGACCGGGACAGGCGAGCACAGATACGCAGTATTTT

clone_size: NA
d_call: NA
v_call: TRBV7-8
j_call: TRBJ2-7
cdr3_aa: CASSPPRELYEQYF
cdr3_nt: TGTGCCAGCAGCCCCCCCCGCGAGCTCTACGAGCAGTACTTC

clone_size: NA
d_call: NA
v_call: TRBV9
j_call: TRBJ2-1
cdr3_aa: CASSVKAVPYNEQFF
cdr3_nt: TGTGCCAGCAGCGTGAAAGCGGTTCCCTACAATGAGCAGTTCTTC

clone_size: NA
d_call: TRBD1
v_call: TRBV18
j_call: TRBJ2-5
cdr3_aa: CASSPSPGQQETQYF
cdr3_nt: TGTGCCAGCTCACCATCCCCGGGACAGCAAGAGACCCAGTACTTC

clone_size: NA
d_call: NA
v_call: TRBV14
j_call: TRBJ2-7
cdr3_aa: CASSPTVSSYEQYF
cdr3_nt: TGTGCCAGCAGCCCGACAGTTTCCTCCTACGAGCAGTACTTC

clone_size: NA
d_call: TRBD1
v_call: TRBV28
j_call: TRBJ1-1
cdr3_aa: CASSYPTTGGLNTEAFF
cdr3_nt: TGTGCCAGCAGTTACCCTACGACAGGGGGCCTGAACACTGAAGCTTTCTTT

clone_size: NA
d_call: TRBD2
v_call: TRBV27
j_call: TRBJ2-1
cdr3_aa: CASSLWGGSGDEQFF
cdr3_nt: TGTGCCAGCAGTTTATGGGGCGGGAGCGGGGATGAGCAGTTCTTC

clone_size: NA
d_call: NA
v_call: TRBV27
j_call: TRBJ2-5
cdr3_aa: CASSQRFSVPQETQYF
cdr3_nt: TGTGCCAGCAGCCAGAGATTTTCAGTGCCCCAAGAGACCCAGTACTTC

clone_size: once
d_call: NA
v_call: TRBV10-2
j_call: TRBJ2-5
cdr3_aa: CASSEGWPETQYF
cdr3_nt: TGCGCCAGCAGTGAGGGCTGGCCGGAGACCCAGTACTTC

clone_size: NA
d_call: NA
v_call: TRBV27
j_call: TRBJ2-7
cdr3_aa: CASSPLGLNSEQYF
cdr3_nt: TGTGCCAGCAGTCCCCTCGGGTTAAACTCTGAGCAGTACTTC

clone_size: NA
d_call: TRBD1
v_call: TRBV9
j_call: TRBJ2-2
cdr3_aa: CASSVIPQGATGELFF
cdr3_nt: TGTGCCAGCAGCGTAATTCCCCAGGGGGCCACCGGGGAGCTGTTTTTT

clone_size: NA
d_call: TRBD2
v_call: TRBV29-1
j_call: TRBJ2-1
cdr3_aa: CSVLTSGRYNEQFF
cdr3_nt: TGCAGCGTACTAACTAGCGGGAGGTACAATGAGCAGTTCTTC

clone_size: NA
d_call: NA
v_call: TRBV7-9
j_call: TRBJ2-3
cdr3_aa: CASSLGIGTDTQYF
cdr3_nt: TGTGCCAGCAGCTTGGGGATCGGAACCGATACGCAGTATTTT

clone_size: NA
d_call: NA
v_call: TRBV14
j_call: TRBJ2-2
cdr3_aa: CASSQGTAGGTGELFF
cdr3_nt: TGTGCCAGCAGCCAGGGGACTGCAGGGGGGACCGGGGAGCTGTTTTTT

clone_size: NA
d_call: NA
v_call: TRBV27
j_call: TRBJ2-4
cdr3_aa: CASGIAKNIQYF
cdr3_nt: TGTGCCAGCGGGATCGCCAAAAACATTCAGTACTTC

clone_size: NA
d_call: NA
v_call: TRBV2
j_call: TRBJ2-1
cdr3_aa: CASSIPGTNEQFF
cdr3_nt: TGTGCCAGCAGCATACCCGGGACAAATGAGCAGTTCTTC

clone_size: NA
d_call: NA
v_call: TRBV2
j_call: TRBJ1-1
cdr3_aa: CASSEAITLNTEAFF
cdr3_nt: TGTGCCAGCAGTGAAGCCATTACTTTGAACACTGAAGCTTTCTTT

clone_size: NA
d_call: NA
v_call: TRBV4-1
j_call: TRBJ2-2
cdr3_aa: CASSHRDPSGGELFF
cdr3_nt: TGCGCCAGCAGCCATAGGGACCCTAGTGGCGGGGAGCTGTTTTTT

clone_size: NA
d_call: NA
v_call: TRBV5-6
j_call: TRBJ1-1
cdr3_aa: CASSLATNTEAFF
cdr3_nt: TGTGCCAGCAGCTTGGCGACCAACACTGAAGCTTTCTTT

clone_size: NA
d_call: NA
v_call: TRBV7-8
j_call: TRBJ2-1
cdr3_aa: CASSLWGLGNEEQFF
cdr3_nt: TGTGCCAGCAGCTTATGGGGCCTGGGCAACGAAGAGCAGTTCTTC

clone_size: NA
d_call: TRBD2
v_call: TRBV9
j_call: TRBJ2-4
cdr3_aa: CASSVSLAGNHIQYF
cdr3_nt: TGTGCCAGCAGCGTAAGCCTAGCGGGAAATCACATTCAGTACTTC

clone_size: NA
d_call: NA
v_call: TRBV6-5
j_call: TRBJ2-1
cdr3_aa: CASSYGTRRTEQFF
cdr3_nt: TGTGCCAGCAGTTATGGCACTAGGAGGACTGAGCAGTTCTTC

clone_size: once
d_call: NA
v_call: TRBV9
j_call: TRBJ2-1
cdr3_aa: CASSVRNTRTANEQFF
cdr3_nt: TGTGCCAGCAGCGTCCGTAATACACGGACGGCTAATGAGCAGTTCTTC

clone_size: NA
d_call: NA
v_call: TRBV6-5
j_call: TRBJ2-1
cdr3_aa: CASSWGAENNEQFF
cdr3_nt: TGTGCCAGCAGTTGGGGGGCGGAAAACAATGAGCAGTTCTTC

clone_size: NA
d_call: NA
v_call: TRBV2
j_call: TRBJ1-4
cdr3_aa: CASSEVAGPSNEKLFF
cdr3_nt: TGTGCCAGCAGTGAAGTGGCGGGACCCTCAAATGAAAAACTGTTTTTT

clone_size: NA
d_call: NA
v_call: TRBV28
j_call: TRBJ1-2
cdr3_aa: CASSFMRNYGYTF
cdr3_nt: TGTGCCAGCAGTTTTATGAGAAACTATGGCTACACCTTC